This is a list of T cell receptor beta chains from one sample in a study of T cell responses to AZD1222 COVID-19 vaccine. Profiling relied on immunoSEQ multiplex PCR, and the TCRdb table lists in-frame clones only, not all of them. The table lists over 55,000 clones, around 83% of them singletons. This material consisted of peripheral blood, taken on day 0 of AZD1222 vaccination. Every receptor here comes from an adult in good health. The CDR3 runs from the conserved cysteine through the conserved F or W. D genes are given only for firm matches. For some rows the clone size is stated as once, few or many, or as a class when expanded; others skip it.

TGTGCCAGCAGCCAAGAACAGGGGAGTTACGAGCAGTACTTC CASSQEQGSYEQYF TRBJ2-7 . TRBD1 TRBV4-2
TGTGCCAGCAGGTATTCAGGGAAGCAGTACTTC CASRYSGKQYF TRBJ2-7 . . TRBV2
TGTGCCAGCAGCTTAGTAGGACTAGCGGGGGGGTCCTCCTACGAGCAGTACTTC CASSLVGLAGGSSYEQYF TRBJ2-7 . TRBD2 TRBV7-8
TGTGCCAGCAGTTATGGAGACAGCACCGGGGAGCTGTTTTTT CASSYGDSTGELFF TRBJ2-2 . . TRBV6-6
TGTGCCAGCAAGGGGGGACTAGCGAGAGAGACCCAGTACTTC CASKGGLARETQYF TRBJ2-5 once TRBD2 TRBV2
TGCAGTGCTAGTGTAATGGGGCACACCGGGGAGCTGTTTTTT CSASVMGHTGELFF TRBJ2-2 . . TRBV20-1
TGTGCCAGCAGTTATGGACAGGGTGGGGAGACCCAGTACTTC CASSYGQGGETQYF TRBJ2-5 few TRBD1 TRBV6-5
TGCGCCAGCAGAGGACAGGGGGTTGATTACGAGCAGTACTTC CASRGQGVDYEQYF TRBJ2-7 . TRBD1 TRBV5-1
TGTGCCAGCAGCATGGGGTCCACCAGCACCGGGGAGCTGTTTTTT CASSMGSTSTGELFF TRBJ2-2 . . TRBV5-4
TGTGCCAGCAGCCCCGTGGGCTCCTACGAGCAGTACTTC CASSPVGSYEQYF TRBJ2-7 once . TRBV6-2/TRBV6-3
TGTGCCAGCAGCCCTAGACTAGCGGGGGGGCTATGGCAGTTCTTC CASSPRLAGGLWQFF TRBJ2-1 . TRBD2 TRBV11-2
TGTGCCAGCAGTCCCGGGGGCAGGGGGAATGAGCAGTTCTTC CASSPGGRGNEQFF TRBJ2-1 . . TRBV28
TGTGCCTGGAGTCCGGGATGGAGTCAGCCCCAGCATTTT CAWSPGWSQPQHF TRBJ1-5 . . TRBV30
TGTGCCAGCAGCCCGGGAAGGGGGCGCTTCGGGGGAGAAAAACTGTTTTTT CASSPGRGRFGGEKLFF TRBJ1-4 . TRBD1 TRBV7-9
TGTGCCACCAGTAATGTACACCCCAATCAGCCCCAGCATTTT CATSNVHPNQPQHF TRBJ1-5 . . TRBV24-1
TGCGCCAGCAGCCAAGTAGGAGGGGGCCGTCATGAGCAGTTCTTC CASSQVGGGRHEQFF TRBJ2-1 . . TRBV4-1
TGCGCCAGCAGCACGGGGGCGAGGGAGACCCAGTACTTC CASSTGARETQYF TRBJ2-5 . . TRBV5-1
TGTGCCAGCAGTGGATACAGGGGCGGAGAGACCCAGTACTTC CASSGYRGGETQYF TRBJ2-5 once TRBD1 TRBV2
TGCACCAGCAGCCCGGGACTAGCGGGGGGGCCCTCCCAGTACTTC CTSSPGLAGGPSQYF TRBJ2-5 . . TRBV1
TGTGCCAGCAGCTTGGATTATACAGCGAACTATGGCTACACCTTC CASSLDYTANYGYTF TRBJ1-2 once . TRBV7-6
TGTGCCAGTAGTGCGGGGAGGGGATTCTACGAGCAGTACTTC CASSAGRGFYEQYF TRBJ2-7 . TRBD2 TRBV19
TGTGCCAGCAGCCAAGTGGGACTAGCGGGGGGCTTCACAGATACGCAGTATTTT CASSQVGLAGGFTDTQYF TRBJ2-3 once TRBD2 TRBV4-2
TGTGCCAGCAGTGATCCGGGACAGGGGGAAGACGGGGAGCTGTTTTTT CASSDPGQGEDGELFF TRBJ2-2 . TRBD1 TRBV2
TGTGCCAGTAGTCCGGGCGCACAGGGGTTCTCCTACGAGCAGTACTTC CASSPGAQGFSYEQYF TRBJ2-7 . TRBD1 TRBV19
TGTGCCAGCAGCCCAAGAGGTGGGGGGCGGGTTGGTGGCTACACCTTC CASSPRGGGRVGGYTF TRBJ1-2 . . TRBV9
TGTGCCAGCAGCGTACCAGAAAATGAGCAGTTCTTC CASSVPENEQFF TRBJ2-1 once . TRBV9
TGCGCCAGCAGCTTGGGTGGGACAGACAATCAGCCCCAGCATTTT CASSLGGTDNQPQHF TRBJ1-5 . TRBD1 TRBV5-1
TGTGCCAGCAGCCCAGGGGGGGAAGGCTACGAGCAGTACTTC CASSPGGEGYEQYF TRBJ2-7 once . TRBV5-4
TGTGCCAGCAGTGAAGCGCCGGGACAGCATGCTGGAAACACCATATATTTT CASSEAPGQHAGNTIYF TRBJ1-3 . TRBD1 TRBV6-1
TGTGCCAGCAGCAGACCCAGAGGCGGGGAGCTGTTTTTT CASSRPRGGELFF TRBJ2-2 . . TRBV7-2
TGTGCCAGCAGAAGAGGGTCGGCCCAGTTCTTC CASRRGSAQFF TRBJ2-1 . . TRBV12-3/TRBV12-4
TGTGCCAGCAGACGAACAGATACGAACACTGAAGCTTTCTTT CASRRTDTNTEAFF TRBJ1-1 . . TRBV6-5
TGTGCCAGCAATCCCCGAGTGGAAGATACGCAGTATTTT CASNPRVEDTQYF TRBJ2-3 . . TRBV11-1
TGTGCCAGTAGTATAGCGCGGCAGGGGAGCGGCTACACCTTC CASSIARQGSGYTF TRBJ1-2 . . TRBV19
TGTGCCAGCAGCAAAGAAGGAGGGAACTATGGCTACACCTTC CASSKEGGNYGYTF TRBJ1-2 . . TRBV21-1
TGTGCCAGCAAGCAAGCCTACGAGCAGTACTTC CASKQAYEQYF TRBJ2-7 . . TRBV2
TGTGCCAGCAGCTTAGGGAGCATGCGGGGGGGCAATGAGCAGTTCTTC CASSLGSMRGGNEQFF TRBJ2-1 once TRBD2 TRBV11-3
TGTGCCAGCAGCTTAGAGGGAGCCTACAATGAGCAGTTCTTC CASSLEGAYNEQFF TRBJ2-1 . . TRBV11-2
TGTGCCAGCAGCTTAGACGGCACAGATACGCAGTATTTT CASSLDGTDTQYF TRBJ2-3 few . TRBV7-6